The 7 T cell receptor beta chains in this list originate from one sample, sequenced in a study of monozygotic twins with inflammatory bowel disease. From the 5' RACE reads, TCRdb lists one entry per CDR3 protein and no DNA. Here the sample table reports roughly 100,000 distinct CDR3 sequences. The sample taken for sequencing was blood. These TCRs come from a human donor with ulcerative colitis or Crohn's disease, or a healthy co-twin of an affected twin (not recorded which).

The CDR3 loop reads CASSASGTSYGYTF. The rearrangement joins TRBV6-1 to TRBJ1-2; TCRdb's D call, TRBD1, is unchecked because there is no DNA. Germline V gives CDR1 MNHNS, CDR2 SASEGT. The CDR3 is made up of 14 amino acids.

The gene calls are TRBV7-2 and TRBJ2-1; the D gene TCRdb calls, TRBD2, cannot be checked with no DNA. CDR3 size: 17 residues. From germline, CDR1 is SGHTA and CDR2 FQGNSA. The CDR3: CASSPHRSSGITNEQFF.

The gene calls are TRBV29-1 and TRBJ2-2; TCRdb returns TRBD2, unconfirmable since there is no DNA. CDR1 is SQVTM and CDR2 is ANQGSEA in the germline V gene. The CDR3 loop spans 14 amino acids. CDR3 amino acids: CSASSGGDTGELFF.

This chain joins TRBV11-2 and TRBJ2-1; the D call of TRBD1 rests on TCRdb alone, since no DNA is present to check it. Germline CDR1 SGHAT, CDR2 FQNNGV. The CDR3 sequence is 14 residues long. CDR3 in amino acids: CASSPGVRGYEQFF.

The chain has TRBV5-6 and TRBJ2-7; the D gene TCRdb calls, TRBD1, cannot be checked with no DNA. CDR1 and CDR2 from the germline V gene are SGHDT and YYEEEE. The CDR3 covers 14 residues. The CDR3 loop reads CASSSGTGNYEQYF.

The chain couples TRBV11-2 to TRBJ2-3; TCRdb names TRBD2, which stays unverified in the absence of DNA. Looked up from germline, CDR1 is SGHAT and CDR2 is FQNNGV. The CDR3 contains 16 residues. The CDR3 protein is CASSPLGLAGADTQYF.

This chain connects TRBV7-2 to TRBJ2-5; the D call of TRBD2 rests on TCRdb alone, since no DNA is present to check it. CDR3 length equals 13 residues. CDR1 is SGHTA, CDR2 FQGNSA, per germline. The CDR3 sequence is CASSLNPRETQYF.